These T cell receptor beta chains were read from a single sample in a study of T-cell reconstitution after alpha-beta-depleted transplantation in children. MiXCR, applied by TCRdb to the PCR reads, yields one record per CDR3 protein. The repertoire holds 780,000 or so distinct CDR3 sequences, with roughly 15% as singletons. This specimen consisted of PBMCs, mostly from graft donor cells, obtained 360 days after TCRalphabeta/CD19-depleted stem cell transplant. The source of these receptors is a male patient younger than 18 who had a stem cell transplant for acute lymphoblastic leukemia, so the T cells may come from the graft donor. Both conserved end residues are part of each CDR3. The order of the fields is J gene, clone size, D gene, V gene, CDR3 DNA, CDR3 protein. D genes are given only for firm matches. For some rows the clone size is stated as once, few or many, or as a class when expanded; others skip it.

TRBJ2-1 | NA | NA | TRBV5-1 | TGCGCCAGCAGCTTGGATGCGGTTGGTCCGGATGAGCAGTTCTTC | CASSLDAVGPDEQFF
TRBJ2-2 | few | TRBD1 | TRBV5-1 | TGCGCCAGCAGCTTGGGCCCCGACAGGGGGCGTATCGGCGGGGAGCTGTTTTTT | CASSLGPDRGRIGGELFF
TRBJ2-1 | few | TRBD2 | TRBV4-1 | TGCGCCAGCAGCCAAACGGGACTAGCGGGATACAATGAGCAGTTCTTC | CASSQTGLAGYNEQFF
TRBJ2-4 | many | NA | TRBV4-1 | TGCGCCAGCAGCACAGGCCCTAAACTCAGGGAAACCAAAAACATTCAGTACTTC | CASSTGPKLRETKNIQYF
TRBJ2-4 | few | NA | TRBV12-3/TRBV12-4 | TGTGCCAGCACCCGACGACCGGAGGCTTTAGCCAAAAACATTCAGTACTTC | CASTRRPEALAKNIQYF
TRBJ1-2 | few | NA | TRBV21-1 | TGTGCCAGCAGCAAGGAGGGATTCTATGGCTACACCTTC | CASSKEGFYGYTF
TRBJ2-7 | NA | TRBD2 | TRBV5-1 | TGCGCCAGCAGCTTCTGGGAGGGAAGCGACGAGCAGTACTTC | CASSFWEGSDEQYF
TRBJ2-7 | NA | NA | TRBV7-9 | TGTGCCAGCAGCTATGTGGGGAGCTCCTACGAGCAGTACTTC | CASSYVGSSYEQYF
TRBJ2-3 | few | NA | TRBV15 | TGTGCCACCAGCAGAGGTCTGGTTACGGGCACAGATACGCAGTATTTT | CATSRGLVTGTDTQYF
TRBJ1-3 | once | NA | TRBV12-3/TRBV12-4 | TGTGCCAGCAGTCCTCGTGCGACAGGATTTGGAAACACCATATATTTT | CASSPRATGFGNTIYF
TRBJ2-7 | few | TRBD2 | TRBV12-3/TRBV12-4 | TGTGCCAGCAGAAATAGCGGGAACTCCTACGAGCAGTACTTC | CASRNSGNSYEQYF
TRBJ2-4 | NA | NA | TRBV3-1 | TGTGCCAGCAGCCAAGATTGGAAAGGCTCGAGCATTCAGTACTTC | CASSQDWKGSSIQYF
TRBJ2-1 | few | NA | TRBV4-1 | TGCGCCAGCAGCCAAGAAACTGGGGCCTTAGTATCCAATGAGCAGTTCTTC | CASSQETGALVSNEQFF
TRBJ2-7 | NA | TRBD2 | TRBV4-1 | TGCGCTTCGGGAGGGCCCTACGAGCAGTACTTC | CASGGPYEQYF
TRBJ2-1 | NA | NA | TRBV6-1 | TGTGCCAGCAGTGAAGCGGCCAGTAGCCTACCTTCAGTGTTCTTC | CASSEAASSLPSVFF
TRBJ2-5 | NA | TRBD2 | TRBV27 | TGTGCCAGCAGTACGGGACTAGCGGGAAGAGAGACCCAGTACTTC | CASSTGLAGRETQYF
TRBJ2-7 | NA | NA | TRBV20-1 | TGCAGTGCTAAGGGCCCCCGGATGACCGGGGTTAGCCACGAGCAGTACTTC | CSAKGPRMTGVSHEQYF
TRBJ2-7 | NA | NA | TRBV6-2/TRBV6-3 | TGTGCCAGTCGATCCTACGAGGGCTCCTACGAGCAGTACTTC | CASRSYEGSYEQYF
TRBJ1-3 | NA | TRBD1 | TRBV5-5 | TGTGCCAGCAGCATCCGGGACAGGGATTACACCATATATTTT | CASSIRDRDYTIYF
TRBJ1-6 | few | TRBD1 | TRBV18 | TGTGCCAGCTCACCGCTGACACAGGGGGATTCACCCCTCCACTTT | CASSPLTQGDSPLHF
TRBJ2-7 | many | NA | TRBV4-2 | TGTGCCAGCAGCCAACGGGACGTGCTTGGGTACGAGCAGTACTTC | CASSQRDVLGYEQYF
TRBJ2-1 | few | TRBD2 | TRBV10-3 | TGTGCCATCAGTGACTGGACTAGCGGGATATCCAATGAGCAGTTCTTC | CAISDWTSGISNEQFF
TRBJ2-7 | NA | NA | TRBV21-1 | TGTGCCGATCAGCACTCTAGCACCTACGAGCAGTACTTC | CADQHSSTYEQYF
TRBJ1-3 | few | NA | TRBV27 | TGTGCCAGCAGTTTAGAGGGGCGGGCTGGAAACACCATATATTTT | CASSLEGRAGNTIYF
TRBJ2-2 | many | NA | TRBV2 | TGTGCCAGCAGTGACAGGGGACAGAACACCGGGGAGCTGTTTTTT | CASSDRGQNTGELFF
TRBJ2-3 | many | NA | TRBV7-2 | NA | CASSLVASGSTGREYF
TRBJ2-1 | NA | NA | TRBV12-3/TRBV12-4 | TGTGCCAGCACCATGGGGGGGGGCTTCTACAATGAGCAGTTCTTC | CASTMGGGFYNEQFF
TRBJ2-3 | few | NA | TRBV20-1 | TGCAGTGCCCGGCTCGGGATATCCTTGGATACGCAGTATTTT | CSARLGISLDTQYF
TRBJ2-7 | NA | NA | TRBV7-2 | TGTGCCAGCAGCTTTGAAGGACGCTCCTACGAGCAGTACTTC | CASSFEGRSYEQYF
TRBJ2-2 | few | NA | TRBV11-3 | TGTGCCAGCAGCTTAGGGACTTCTTACACCGGGGAGCTGTTTTTT | CASSLGTSYTGELFF
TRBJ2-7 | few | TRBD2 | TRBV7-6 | TGTGCCAGCAGCTTAGTCCGGTCGGGGACTAGCGGGAGCTACGAGCAGTACTTC | CASSLVRSGTSGSYEQYF